Below, 20 T cell receptor beta chains from the same sample are listed, as sequenced in a study of T cell clonality in common variable immunodeficiency. Study results and caveats: Fewer deletions and N-nucleotide insertions were reportedly seen in common variable immunodeficiency TCR beta sequences.

Their antigens are not known. Here immunoSEQ multiplex PCR was the method, and the copy in TCRdb shows in-frame clones only, minus some. The record shows some 28,000 clones for this sample, with no singletons present. The sample comprised peripheral blood mononuclear cells. The receptors here all came from a human donor with common variable immunodeficiency.

To note about this clone: The read comes to an end 3 residues before the CDR3 does, leaving the germline J gene to fill in the end. This chain joins TRBV7-6 and TRBJ2-7, with TRBD2 identical over 9 bases. Germline V gene data show CDR1 as SGHVS and CDR2 as FNYEAQ. The CDR3 length is 16 residues. Trimming removed 5 bases from V and 4 bases from J; junction bases left unmatched: 12. The CDR3 here is CASSQNSGGRGYEQYF. The CDR3 DNA, read in part, is TGTGCCAGCAGCCAGAATAGCGGGGGCCGGGGGTACGAG.

Concerning this clone itself: The read ends 3 residues early relative to the CDR3; the germline J gene fills the gap. This chain connects TRBV2 to TRBJ2-7; D might be TRBD1 (5 bases). V gave up 7 bases and J gave up 0 bases, with 10 bases separating them. This CDR3 comprises 13 residues. Germline V gene data show CDR1 as SNHLY and CDR2 as FYNNEI. The CDR3 DNA, read in part, is TGTGCCAGCAAGTTGACAGCCTCCTACGAG. This translates into CASKLTASYE. In full, the CDR3 is CASKLTASYEQYF.

This clone was picked up a small number of times. Sequencing ends 3 residues short of the CDR3 end; the germline J gene provides the rest. The rearrangement links TRBV7-9 to TRBJ1-5; D call uncertain. CDR1 and CDR2 (germline): SEHNR, FQNEAQ (reference sequence). Trimming took off 3 bases at V and 0 bases at J, with 9 bases between the two ends. This CDR3 spans 15 amino acids. This CDR3 reads CASSLSGYSNQPQHF. The CDR3 DNA, read in part, is TGTGCCAGCAGCTTGTCAGGTTATAGCAATCAGCCC.

As concerns this clone: From the germline J gene comes the end of the CDR3, since the read stops 3 residues before it. J is TRBJ1-1 and V is TRBV7-2, with a tentative D call TRBD1 (5 bases). CDR1 and CDR2 (germline): SGHTA, FQGNSA. V was pared by 1 base and J by 6 bases, with 9 bases between. There are 13 residues in the CDR3. CDR3 loop: CASSLDGGAEAFF. The covered CDR3 bases are TGTGCCAGCAGCTTAGACGGGGGGGCTGAA.

This clone came up a few times. The CDR3 end lies 3 residues beyond the end of the read and is filled in from the germline J gene. The V call is TRBV19, the J call TRBJ1-3; D may be TRBD1 (5 bases). The V gene's germline CDR1 is LNHDA and CDR2 SQIVND (reference sequence). V was pared by 7 bases and J by 2 bases, with 15 bases between. There are 15 residues in the CDR3. The part of the CDR3 DNA that was read is TGTGCCAGTACCCCAAAGAGACAGCCTGGAAACACC. This codes for CASTPKRQPGNT. The whole CDR3 sequence is CASTPKRQPGNTIYF.

This clone occurred many times. The read stops 3 residues short of the end of the CDR3; the missing end is completed from the germline J gene. This sequence joins TRBV19 and TRBJ2-1; unclear D gene. The V end was cut by 6 bases, the J end by 9 bases, with 15 bases between. The CDR3 spans 13 residues. Germline CDR1 and CDR2: LNHDA and SQIVND (reference sequence). CDR3 protein: CASRPSRFGEQFF. The CDR3 bases that were read are TGTGCCAGTAGACCCTCACGGTTCGGTGAG.

The table lists this clone with many counts. One end of the junction is discordant with germline, which a read error may explain. Coverage ceases 3 residues before the CDR3 finishes, and the germline J gene fills in the end. The V call is TRBV4-2, the J call TRBJ2-7, with TRBD2 identical over 7 bases. The CDR3 length is 15 residues. In germline, CDR1 is LGHNA, CDR2 YNFKEQ. This CDR3 is CASSQTGGGSYEQYF. CDR3 DNA, as far as it was read: TGCGCCAGCAGCCAGACTGGCGGGGGAAGTTACGAG.

This clone was counted at least ten times. The sequenced CDR3 bases are TGTGCCAGCAGTGACCCAGACTACCAAGAGACC. Encoded protein: CASSDPDYQET. The CDR3 in its entirety is CASSDPDYQETQYF. V usage is TRBV2 and J usage is TRBJ2-5, with D hard to call. The read terminates 3 residues ahead of where the CDR3 ends, so the germline J gene completes it. Germline V gene data show CDR1 as SNHLY and CDR2 as FYNNEI. V lost 3 bases, J lost 0 bases, and 8 bases lay in between. This CDR3 is 14 amino acids long.

Ten or more counts support this clone. From the germline J gene comes the end of the CDR3, since the read stops 3 residues before it. This chain links TRBV5-1 with TRBJ2-1; 11 bases map to TRBD2. Per the germline V gene, CDR1 is SGHRS and CDR2 is YFSETQ. J was trimmed by 7 bases and V by 4 bases; bases with no gene match: 13. This CDR3 has 17 residues. CDR3 DNA, as far as it was read: TGCGCCAGCAGCCCCTCCGCGTTAGCGGGGGGGAGAAATGAG. Its translation: CASSPSALAGGRNE. The whole CDR3 sequence reads CASSPSALAGGRNEQFF.

There are a few counts of this clone. The CDR3 is cut off 3 residues early in the read; its end comes from the germline J gene. The chain joins TRBV7-2 to TRBJ1-6, with D perhaps TRBD1 (6 bases). This CDR3 is built from 14 residues. V lost 1 base to trimming and J lost 9 bases, with 10 bases between them. Germline CDR1 SGHTA, CDR2 FQGNSA. The CDR3 region is CASSLDRVFSPLHF. The DNA read from the CDR3 is TGTGCCAGCAGCTTAGACAGGGTGTTTTCACCC.

Concerning this clone: The read ends 3 residues early relative to the CDR3; the germline J gene fills the gap. The chain couples TRBV11-3 to TRBJ2-2, with D maybe TRBD1 (6 bases). Looked up from germline, CDR1 is SGHNT and CDR2 is YENEEA. CDR3 length equals 14 residues. The V end lost 5 bases, the J end lost 9 bases, and 16 bases lay between the germline ends. CDR3 residues: CASSQEQGRRELFF. The CDR3 DNA, read in part, is TGTGCCAGCAGCCAGGAGCAGGGGAGAAGGGAG. The whole variable domain, filled in from reference TRBV11-3 and TRBJ2-2, reads EAGVVQSPRYKIIEKKQPVAFWCNPISGHNTLYWYLQNLGQGPELLIRYENEEAVDDSQLPKDRFSAERLKGVDSTLKIQPAELGDSAVYLCASSQEQGRRELFFGEGSRLTVL.

This clone has ten or more counts. The read halts 3 residues ahead of the CDR3 end, with the missing end drawn from the germline J gene. The chain uses TRBV7-9 and TRBJ1-5, with a possible D match to TRBD1 (6 bases). CDR1 SEHNR and CDR2 FQNEAQ come from the germline V gene (reference sequence). V lost 5 bases and J lost 7, with 9 bases in between. The CDR3 contains 12 residues. This chain's CDR3 is CASSLRGQPQHF. The sequenced CDR3 bases are TGTGCCAGCAGCCTCAGGGGCCAGCCC.

The sample holds a few counts of this clone. With the read ending 3 residues before the CDR3 end, the germline J gene is used to fill in that end. V is TRBV30 and J is TRBJ2-7; no firm D call. CDR1 is GTSNPN and CDR2 is SVGIG in the germline V gene (reference sequence). Trimming left V 1 base short and J 4 bases short, with 11 bases between. The CDR3 sequence is 13 residues long. The covered CDR3 bases are TGTGCCTGGAGTGCACAGAACGTTTACGAG. Its translation: CAWSAQNVYE. The full CDR3 sequence reads CAWSAQNVYEQYF.

Worth noting for this clone: The read terminates 3 residues before the CDR3 end, so the remaining end is supplied by the germline J gene. The chain recombines TRBV2 with TRBJ1-6, with 9 bases aligning to TRBD1. Per the germline V gene, CDR1 is SNHLY and CDR2 is FYNNEI. The V gene end was trimmed by 8 bases and the J gene end by 7 bases; junction bases not matched to a gene: 6. The CDR3 length is 14 residues. CDR3 protein: CASYPGQGNSPLHF. Partial CDR3 DNA: TGTGCCAGCTACCCCGGACAGGGGAATTCACCC.

Points on this clone: Read coverage stops 3 residues before the CDR3 terminus; the germline J gene supplies the remainder. This chain joins TRBV30 and TRBJ1-3, with 7 bases aligning to TRBD1. The germline CDR1 and CDR2 sequences are GTSNPN and SVGIG (reference sequence). The CDR3 contains 20 residues. Germline trimming cut 0 bases from V and 0 bases from J; bases unmatched to any gene: 17. The CDR3 bases that were read are TGTGCCTGGAGTGTACTCGAGATAGGACAGGTCCCAGACTCTGGAAACACC. It codes for CAWSVLEIGQVPDSGNT. The entire CDR3 protein is CAWSVLEIGQVPDSGNTIYF. Full variable domain (outside the CDR3, taken from reference TRBV30 and TRBJ1-3): SQTIHQWPATLVQPVGSPLSLECTVEGTSNPNLYWYRQAAGRGLQLLFYSVGIGQISSEVPQNLSASRPQDRQFILSSKKLLLSDSGFYLCAWSVLEIGQVPDSGNTIYFGEGSWLTVV.

Worth noting for this clone: The read stops 3 residues short of the end of the CDR3; the missing end is completed from the germline J gene. The chain combines TRBV6-2 or TRBV6-3 with TRBJ1-4, with D perhaps TRBD1 (6 bases). The CDR3 contains 17 residues. Trimming shortened V by 5 bases and J by 8 bases, and 24 bases separated the two germline ends. The germline V gene has CDR1 MNHEY and CDR2 SVGEGT. The CDR3 sequence: CASSPNTGYPGSEKLFF. The covered CDR3 bases are TGTGCCAGCAGTCCCAATACAGGGTATCCAGGGTCGGAAAAA.

In this sample, this clone turned up a few times. The CDR3 end lies 3 residues beyond the end of the read and is filled in from the germline J gene. The chain has TRBV6-2 or TRBV6-3 and TRBJ2-5; 9 bases fit TRBD1. Germline CDR1 reads MNHEY; CDR2 reads SVGEGT. The CDR3 is made up of 15 amino acids. Unmatched junction bases numbered 6, after V lost 6 bases and J lost 1 base. The chain's CDR3 is CASSRTGEPQETQYF. CDR3 DNA (partial): TGTGCCAGCAGCCGGACAGGGGAGCCCCAAGAGACC.

In its sample, this clone was seen many times. The DNA ends 3 residues before the CDR3 does, and the rest of the CDR3 is filled in from the germline J gene. This sequence joins TRBV20-1 and TRBJ1-2; TRBD1 aligns across 9 bases. The CDR3 runs to 16 residues. Germline V CDR1 and CDR2: DFQATT, SNEGSKA (reference sequence). V was pared by 3 bases and J by 0 bases, with 8 bases of the junction left unmatched. The CDR3: CSASVGTGNANYGYTF. CDR3 DNA, as far as it was read: TGCAGTGCTAGCGTAGGGACAGGGAACGCTAACTATGGC.

This clone has more than one count but fewer than ten. The read gets to within 3 residues of the CDR3 end, and the germline J gene fills in the rest. The identical CDR3 is also encoded by other nucleotide sequences in the sample. This chain connects TRBV7-9 to TRBJ2-5; tentatively, D is TRBD2 (7 bases). Germline values: CDR1 SEHNR, CDR2 FQNEAQ (reference sequence). V was shortened by 3 bases and J by 2 bases, with 13 bases between the two germline ends. The CDR3 covers 15 residues. CDR3 bases read: TGTGCCAGCAGCTTGAGGGGGGGGCTGCAAGAGACC. Translated: CASSLRGGLQET. The full-length CDR3 reads as CASSLRGGLQETQYF.

This clone was observed at least ten times. The read gets to within 3 residues of the CDR3 end, and the germline J gene fills in the rest. This sequence joins TRBV28 and TRBJ2-1; 7 bases are a match to TRBD2. V dropped 4 bases and J dropped 2; count of bases not matched to a gene: 5. Germline V gives CDR1 MDHEN, CDR2 SYDVKM. The CDR3 is 15 amino acids. CDR3 sequence reads: CASSSRGETYNEQFF. CDR3 DNA (partial): TGTGCCAGCAGTTCCCGGGGGGAAACCTACAATGAG.